This is a list of T cell receptor beta chains from one sample in a study of vaccination and CD4 T cells after COVID-19. Their target antigens are unknown. TCRdb re-analysed the PCR reads in MiXCR, keeping a single row per CDR3 protein. The table lists more than 20,000 distinct CDR3 sequences, around two fifths of them singletons. The source material was CD4+ T cells from blood, cultured in vitro, sampled about 7 months after SARS-CoV-2 vaccination. The receptor source for this set is a human donor who had recovered from COVID-19. CDR3s include the opening cysteine and the closing phenylalanine or tryptophan. Each record gives: D gene, J gene, clone size, V gene, CDR3 DNA, CDR3 protein. D genes are given only for firm matches. The size of a clone is reported for some rows only, either as once, few or many, or as a class for expanded clones.

.,TRBJ1-1,few,TRBV20-1,TGCAGTGCTAGAGATCTAGGACACCCGAACACTGAAGCTTTCTTT,CSARDLGHPNTEAFF
.,TRBJ2-7,.,TRBV6-2/TRBV6-3,TGTGCCAGCAGTGACGCTCAGCGGGAGCAGTACTTC,CASSDAQREQYF
TRBD2,TRBJ2-3,.,TRBV20-1,TGCAGTGCTTACGACGGGACTAGGCCCTTAGATACGCAGTATTTT,CSAYDGTRPLDTQYF
.,TRBJ1-2,.,TRBV28,TGTGCCAGCAGTCCCCCTACGGTCGGCTACACCTTC,CASSPPTVGYTF
.,TRBJ2-3,.,TRBV11-3,TGTGCCAGCAGCTTAATCCCCACACCGTGGACGAGGGGAGATACGCAGTATTTT,CASSLIPTPWTRGDTQYF
.,TRBJ1-5,few,TRBV7-9,TGTGCCAGCAGCTTGGGGCAGGGAAATCAGCCCCAGCATTTT,CASSLGQGNQPQHF
TRBD2,TRBJ2-5,.,TRBV11-2,TGTGCCAGCGGGGGGACTAGCGGTTGGTTGGAGACCCAGTACTTC,CASGGTSGWLETQYF
.,TRBJ2-3,once,TRBV20-1,TGCAGTGCTAGAGGCAGGAGTGAATCAGATACGCAGTATTTT,CSARGRSESDTQYF
.,TRBJ2-3,.,TRBV15,TGTGCCACCTCTCGAGACACAGATACGCAGTATTTT,CATSRDTDTQYF
.,TRBJ2-3,few,TRBV20-1,TGCAGTGCTGCGGCAGGGGATAGCACAGATACGCAGTATTTT,CSAAAGDSTDTQYF
.,TRBJ2-6,.,TRBV7-3,TGTGCCAGCAGTTGGAGCTCTGGGGCCAACGTCCTGACTTTC,CASSWSSGANVLTF
TRBD2,TRBJ2-3,.,TRBV25-1,TGTGCCAGCCGCGGGGGGGTACTCACAGATACGCAGTATTTT,CASRGGVLTDTQYF
.,TRBJ2-7,.,TRBV7-9,TGTGCCAGCAGCTTATCTACTGGGGGGCTTCACGAGCAGTACTTC,CASSLSTGGLHEQYF
.,TRBJ2-5,medium-sized,TRBV15,TGTGCCACCAGCAGAGATGCGGGGACCCAGTACTTC,CATSRDAGTQYF
.,TRBJ2-2,.,TRBV20-1,TGCAGCCCCCGACCCATTAACATTATCACCGGGGAGCTGTTTTTT,CSPRPINIITGELFF
TRBD2,TRBJ2-1,.,TRBV20-1,TGCAGTGCTAGTCTTAGCGGGAGGGTAGTTTCGTTCTTC,CSASLSGRVVSFF
.,TRBJ2-7,.,TRBV10-3,TGTGCCATCAGTGACAGGGTAGGCGACGAGCAGTACTTC,CAISDRVGDEQYF
.,TRBJ2-7,.,TRBV15,TGTGCCACCAGCAGAGTGGGACCAGGGGACTACGAGCAGTACTTC,CATSRVGPGDYEQYF
TRBD1,TRBJ1-6,once,TRBV5-1,TGCGCCAGCTGCCGGGACAGGGAGAATTCACCCCTCCACTTT,CASCRDRENSPLHF
TRBD1,TRBJ1-2,.,TRBV7-9,TGTGCCAGCAGCTTACTAGGGACAGGGCATGGCTACACCTTC,CASSLLGTGHGYTF
.,TRBJ2-7,.,TRBV20-1,TGCAGTGCTGGCGATACCGGGACACACTCCTACGAGCAGTACTTC,CSAGDTGTHSYEQYF
TRBD2,TRBJ2-7,.,TRBV20-1,TGCAGTGCGGGGGGGACCCCCCGCTACGAGCAGTACTTC,CSAGGTPRYEQYF
TRBD1,TRBJ1-1,.,TRBV27,TGTGCCAGCAGCGACAGGGAGAACACTGAAGCTTTCTTT,CASSDRENTEAFF
.,TRBJ1-6,.,TRBV20-1,TGCAGTACCGGGCCAACGGGTTCACCCCTCCACTTT,CSTGPTGSPLHF
.,TRBJ2-1,few,TRBV7-2,TGTGCCAGCAGCTTAGCGGGCGGCAATGAGCAGTTCTTC,CASSLAGGNEQFF
.,TRBJ2-7,few,TRBV7-2,TGTGCCAGCAGCCCGCCCGGGAAGGGCTACGAGCAGTACTTC,CASSPPGKGYEQYF
TRBD1,TRBJ1-5,.,TRBV19,TGTGCCAGTAGGAGAGACAGGGGCAATCAGCCCCAGCATTTT,CASRRDRGNQPQHF
TRBD2,TRBJ2-5,few,TRBV15,TGTGCCACCGGGGCTTCAATTAGCGGGAGTTCTCGAGAGACCCAGTACTTC,CATGASISGSSRETQYF
.,TRBJ2-2,.,TRBV7-9,TGTGCCAGCAGCTTAAGTGCCGGGGAGCTGTTTTTT,CASSLSAGELFF
.,TRBJ2-3,.,TRBV7-9,TGTGCCAGCAGCTTAGCGGTGGGGCAGGGAAGCGGAGATACGCAGTATTTT,CASSLAVGQGSGDTQYF
TRBD1,TRBJ2-5,once,TRBV11-1,TGTGCCAGCAGCTTAGGGACAGGCTACAACGAGGAGACCCAGTACTTC,CASSLGTGYNEETQYF
TRBD2,TRBJ2-1,.,TRBV20-1,TGCAGTGCCCCACCGGCTAGCGGGAGAGTAAATGAGCAGTTCTTC,CSAPPASGRVNEQFF
.,TRBJ2-7,.,TRBV6-2/TRBV6-3,TGTGCCAGCAGTTACGTACAGGGGGGGATCGACTACGAGCAGTACTTC,CASSYVQGGIDYEQYF
.,TRBJ2-5,.,TRBV5-4,TGTGCCAGCAGCCCTCTCCGGGCCTCGGGACAAGAGACCCAGTACTTC,CASSPLRASGQETQYF
.,TRBJ2-1,.,TRBV7-8,TGTGCCAGCAGCTCAACTTATTACAATGAGCAGTTCTTC,CASSSTYYNEQFF
TRBD1,TRBJ2-1,.,TRBV6-5,TGTGCCAGCAGTTCCCGGGACAGGGGGCGGAATGAGCAGTTCTTC,CASSSRDRGRNEQFF
.,TRBJ1-2,.,TRBV19,TGTGCCAGTAGTGCCCCAGGGGCGCATGGTGGCTACACCTTC,CASSAPGAHGGYTF
TRBD2,TRBJ2-3,.,TRBV20-1,TGCAGTGCTAGAGACGGCGGGAGTAGCAGCACAGATACGCAGTATTTT,CSARDGGSSSTDTQYF
TRBD1,TRBJ2-6,few,TRBV19,TGTGCCAGTAGTATGGGGACAGGGACCTTTAACTCTGGGGCCAACGTCCTGACTTTC,CASSMGTGTFNSGANVLTF
TRBD2,TRBJ2-3,.,TRBV7-9,TGTGCCAGCAGCCCAGGACTAGCGGGAGAGGCAGATACGCAGTATTTT,CASSPGLAGEADTQYF
TRBD1,TRBJ1-2,few,TRBV20-1,TGCAGTGCTCAGACAGGGGGCTATGGCTACACCTTC,CSAQTGGYGYTF
TRBD2,TRBJ2-1,.,TRBV7-9,TGTGCCAGCAGCTTCAGTTTGATAGCGGGAGGGCCTAGGAATGAGCAGTTCTTC,CASSFSLIAGGPRNEQFF
TRBD1,TRBJ1-6,medium-sized,TRBV20-1,TGCAGTGCTCTCCAGGGGGAGTCCTCACCCCTCCACTTT,CSALQGESSPLHF
TRBD1,TRBJ1-5,.,TRBV6-1,TGTGCCAGCAGTCCTACGACAGGGAACCAGCCCCAGCATTTT,CASSPTTGNQPQHF
.,TRBJ1-6,few,TRBV7-9,TGTGCCAGCCACTCCGCAGATTCACCCCTCCACTTT,CASHSADSPLHF
.,TRBJ2-5,.,TRBV2,TGTGCCAGCAGTGAAGGGTTCGACCAAGAGACCCAGTACTTC,CASSEGFDQETQYF
.,TRBJ2-7,.,TRBV19,TGTGCCAGTAGTCCATCCGGACAGTCCTACGAGCAGTACTTC,CASSPSGQSYEQYF
TRBD1,TRBJ1-2,few,TRBV29-1,TGCAGCGTCCCCACCGGACAGGCGGGCTACACCTTC,CSVPTGQAGYTF
.,TRBJ2-3,.,TRBV21-1,TGTGCCAGCAGCAATCAGGTAGCGGGAGTATCCGATACGCAGTATTTT,CASSNQVAGVSDTQYF
.,TRBJ2-2,.,TRBV4-3,TGCGCCAGCAGCCAAGACCGAGGGGCCGGGGAGCTGTTTTTT,CASSQDRGAGELFF
.,TRBJ1-1,.,TRBV19,TGTGCCAGTAGTACAGCCGAGAACACTGAAGCTTTCTTT,CASSTAENTEAFF
TRBD2,TRBJ2-1,.,TRBV7-9,TGTGCCAGCAGCTTTTTAGCGGGAGGAGGCGAGCAGTTCTTC,CASSFLAGGGEQFF
TRBD2,TRBJ2-5,.,TRBV7-9,TGTGCCAGCGGACCCGGGACTAGCGACCTGGAGACCCAGTACTTC,CASGPGTSDLETQYF